These 29 T cell receptor beta chains share one sample of origin, sequenced in a study of cytomegalovirus exposure and HLA in healthy donors. 13 Jbeta primers and 60 Vbeta primers were used for the PCR. The repertoire was sequenced with immunoSEQ multiplex PCR; TCRdb's copy has only in-frame clones and lacks some. The sample shows 70,000 or so clones, approximately 82% of them seen only once. Sequenced material: PBMCs. These receptors were taken from a man between 18 and 35 years old in good health and CMV-seronegative.

This clone was found a few times. The J gene is TRBJ2-7, the V gene TRBV5-4; 10 positions agree with TRBD1. Trimming took 5 bases from V and 4 from J; bases not matched to a gene: 3. The germline gives CDR1 SGHNT, CDR2 YYREEE (reference sequence). The CDR3 is made up of 13 amino acids. The DNA of the CDR3 is TGTGCCAGCAGTTGGACAGGGGGTTACGAGCAGTACTTC. Its translation is CASSWTGGYEQYF.

The rearrangement links TRBV18 to TRBJ2-1; TRBD2 agrees at 12 bases. CDR1 and CDR2 (germline): KGHSH, LQKENI. This CDR3 spans 15 amino acids. The V gene end was trimmed by 4 bases and the J gene end by 5 bases; junction bases not matched to a gene: 3. The CDR3 here is CASSQTSGSNNEQFF. For the CDR3, the DNA is TGTGCCAGCTCACAGACTAGCGGGAGTAACAATGAGCAGTTCTTC.

CDR3 in amino acids: CASSLGGVGEKLFF. In DNA form, the CDR3 reads TGCGCCAGCAGCCTAGGGGGGGTTGGTGAAAAACTGTTTTTT. V usage is TRBV5-1 and J usage is TRBJ1-4; D possibly corresponds to TRBD1 (6 bases). The germline V gene has CDR1 SGHRS and CDR2 YFSETQ. The CDR3 covers 14 residues. Trimming cost V 4 bases and J 7 bases, with 14 bases left between them.

This sequence joins TRBV27 and TRBJ2-5; no reliable D call. V lost 3 bases and J lost 0, with 11 bases in between. CDR1 MNHEY and CDR2 SMNVEV come from the germline V gene (reference sequence). The CDR3 sequence is 15 residues long. The DNA for the CDR3 is TGTGCCAGCAGTTTCCTCCTTGGCCACCAAGAGACCCAGTACTTC. Translation gives CASSFLLGHQETQYF.

The chain joins TRBV29-1 to TRBJ2-1; maybe TRBD2 (6 bases). CDR3 length equals 12 residues. CDR1 and CDR2 from the germline V gene are SQVTM and ANQGSEA. Deletions cut 7 bases from V and 4 bases from J, with 11 bases between. CDR3 in amino acids: CSGREWYNEQFF. DNA for the CDR3: TGCAGCGGTCGGGAGTGGTACAATGAGCAGTTCTTC.

The rearrangement links TRBV5-4 to TRBJ1-2; D not resolved. The germline gives CDR1 SGHNT, CDR2 YYREEE (reference sequence). This CDR3 is 14 amino acids long. V was clipped by 2 bases and J by 2 bases, with 10 bases between them. CDR3 amino acids: CASSFFRENYGYTF. CDR3 coding DNA: TGTGCCAGCAGCTTCTTTCGGGAAAACTATGGCTACACCTTC.

Regarding this clone: The germline gene is not matched at one end of the junction; a read error may be the cause. This specimen includes other DNA sequences encoding the same CDR3. This chain uses TRBV5-1 with TRBJ1-2; D gene unclear. This CDR3 contains 14 residues. Germline-derived CDR1 and CDR2 are SGHRS and YFSETQ. CDR3 residues: CASSLYGANYGYTF. In DNA, the CDR3 is TGCGCCAGCAGCTTGTACGGTGCTAACTACGGCTACACCTTC.

The gene calls are TRBV6-5 and TRBJ1-1, with a tentative D call TRBD1 (6 bases). V lost 6 bases and J 6 bases, leaving 14 bases between the germline ends. CDR1 is MNHEY and CDR2 is SVGAGI in the germline V gene. This CDR3 comprises 13 residues. The CDR3 is CASRYRDTSEAFF. The CDR3, as DNA: TGTGCCAGCAGGTACCGGGACACATCTGAAGCTTTCTTT.

The V gene is TRBV29-1, the J gene TRBJ2-2; no clear D gene. With 7 bases removed from V and 6 bases from J, the gap between germline ends came to 18 bases. The CDR3 has 14 amino acids. Germline loops: CDR1 SQVTM, CDR2 ANQGSEA. CDR3 sequence: CSADAAGSAGELFF. CDR3 in DNA: TGCAGCGCCGACGCTGCAGGATCGGCCGGGGAGCTGTTTTTT.

The gene calls are TRBV19 and TRBJ1-2, with D perhaps matching TRBD1 (5 bases). V lost 9 bases and J lost 9, with 23 bases in between. Germline V lookup: CDR1 LNHDA, CDR2 SQIVND (reference sequence). CDR3 length: 14 amino acids. In nucleotides, the CDR3 is TGTGCCAGCCATCGCGGGACCACGGGAGATCGCTACACCTTC. Its translation is CASHRGTTGDRYTF.

The V call is TRBV7-3, the J call TRBJ2-3, with D maybe TRBD2 (6 bases). CDR3 length: 14 amino acids. The V gene lost 3 bases and the J gene lost 4 bases, with 11 bases spanning the gap. In germline, CDR1 is SGHTA, CDR2 FQGTGA. The CDR3 spells CASSLGGNADTQYF. The CDR3 DNA reads as TGTGCCAGCAGCTTGGGAGGTAATGCAGATACGCAGTATTTT.

The genes are TRBV21-1 and TRBJ1-6; the table's D call of TRBD1 was not tested on the DNA. TRBV21-1 corresponds to a pseudogene. The CDR3 extends over 15 amino acids. CDR3 in DNA: TGTGCCAGCAGCAAAGGACAGGGTTATAATTCACCCCTCCACTTT. Translation: CASSKGQGYNSPLHF.

The table lists this clone with a count of one. The chain links TRBV7-9 to TRBJ1-1; 7 bases line up with TRBD1. The CDR3 contains 14 residues. V was pared by 3 bases and J by 2 bases, with 3 bases of the junction left unmatched. CDR1 SEHNR and CDR2 FQNEAQ come from the germline V gene (reference sequence). CDR3 bases: TGTGCCAGCAGCTTGGGACAGTTAAACACTGAAGCTTTCTTT. Translated: CASSLGQLNTEAFF.

The rearrangement joins TRBV5-5 to TRBJ1-4; the match to TRBD1 covers 7 bases. CDR3 length equals 15 residues. The germline gives CDR1 SGHKS, CDR2 YYEKEE (reference sequence). Trimming removed 5 bases from V and 5 bases from J; junction bases left unmatched: 9. The CDR3, as DNA: TGTGCCAGCAGACCTACAGGGGCGGTGAATGAAAAACTGTTTTTT. Its protein is CASRPTGAVNEKLFF.

V gene TRBV29-1 combines with J gene TRBJ2-1; tentatively, D is TRBD2 (8 bases). The CDR3 contains 14 residues. CDR1 is SQVTM, CDR2 ANQGSEA, per germline. The CDR3 protein is CTSLIAGQPNEQFF. DNA for the CDR3: TGCACCTCCCTCATAGCGGGACAGCCAAATGAGCAGTTCTTC.

The V call is TRBV7-2, the J call TRBJ1-1; the D gene is possibly TRBD1 (5 bases). V was shortened by 3 bases and J by 1 base, with 9 bases between the two germline ends. This CDR3 spans 14 amino acids. From germline, CDR1 is SGHTA and CDR2 FQGNSA. CDR3: CASSFDRANTEAFF. The CDR3 bases are TGTGCCAGCAGCTTCGACAGAGCGAACACTGAAGCTTTCTTT.

This clone appeared a single time. The chain uses TRBV15 and TRBJ1-1; D may be TRBD1 (5 bases). Trimming left V 0 bases short and J 1 base short, with 12 bases between. Germline CDR1 is LNHNV and CDR2 is YYDKDF (reference sequence). CDR3 length: 16 residues. The CDR3 coding sequence is TGTGCCACCAGCAGAGAGTTTCCAGGGCCGAACACTGAAGCTTTCTTT. It encodes CATSREFPGPNTEAFF.

The chain uses TRBV27 and TRBJ2-3; 8 nucleotides agree with TRBD1. The CDR3 contains 14 residues. Germline assignment: CDR1 MNHEY and CDR2 SMNVEV (reference sequence). V was clipped by 5 bases and J by 4 bases; unmatched bases: 5. Written as DNA, the CDR3 is TGTGCCAGCAGTCTTTGGACAGGGCCAGATACGCAGTATTTT. Its protein product is CASSLWTGPDTQYF.

This clone was detected a few times. The V and J genes are TRBV27 and TRBJ1-1; D perhaps matches TRBD1 (6 bases). From germline, CDR1 is MNHEY and CDR2 SMNVEV (reference sequence). This CDR3 is built from 16 residues. Trimming shortened V by 4 bases and J by 4 bases, and 19 bases separated the two germline ends. The DNA of the CDR3 is TGTGCCAGCAGTTCCCCGGGACAAATAAGGAGCACTGAAGCTTTCTTT. Translating gives CASSSPGQIRSTEAFF.

The chain joins TRBV28 to TRBJ2-3; 9 bases line up with TRBD1. The V and J ends lost 6 bases and 6 bases, in that order; junction bases with no gene match: 4. CDR1 is MDHEN, CDR2 SYDVKM, per germline. This CDR3 has 13 amino acids. CDR3 sequence reads: CASRTGGVDTQYF. Here the CDR3 DNA reads TGTGCCAGCAGGACAGGGGGTGTCGATACGCAGTATTTT.

The V and J genes are TRBV14 and TRBJ2-1; the D gene is possibly TRBD1 (5 bases). The CDR3 is made up of 16 amino acids. V gave up 4 bases and J gave up 4 bases, with 17 bases separating them. Germline lookup yields CDR1 SGHDN and CDR2 FVKESK. The DNA for the CDR3 is TGTGCCAGCAGCCCGACAGTTAAGCCCCTATACAATGAGCAGTTCTTC. Encoded protein: CASSPTVKPLYNEQFF.

On this clone itself: One end of the junction varies from germline; a read error may be responsible. The chain links TRBV19 to TRBJ2-1; TRBD2 matches at 11 bases. The length of the CDR3 is 18 residues. CDR1 is LNHDA, CDR2 SQIVND, per germline (reference sequence). CDR3 sequence: CANSQSLAGGGFQNEQFF. CDR3 DNA sequence: TGTGCCAATAGTCAGTCGCTAGCGGGAGGCGGGTTTCAGAATGAGCAGTTCTTC.

This chain connects TRBV4-3 to TRBJ2-2; D gene ambiguous. The germline V gene encodes CDR1 LGHNA and CDR2 YSLEER. The V gene lost 1 base and the J gene lost 6 bases, with 6 bases spanning the gap. The CDR3 totals 13 residues. This CDR3 is CASSQGQAGELFF. CDR3 DNA: TGCGCCAGCAGCCAAGGGCAGGCCGGGGAGCTGTTTTTT.

The J gene is TRBJ2-1, the V gene TRBV5-4, with 9 bases aligning to TRBD1. Losses at the gene ends were 4 bases for V and 2 bases for J; bases not matched to a gene: 4. This CDR3 region has 15 residues. The germline gives CDR1 SGHNT, CDR2 YYREEE (reference sequence). The CDR3 sequence: CASSAWDRAYNEQFF. The CDR3 nucleotides read TGTGCCAGCAGCGCGTGGGACAGGGCCTACAATGAGCAGTTCTTC.

V and J are TRBV29-1 and TRBJ2-3; D is ambiguous. This CDR3 spans 12 amino acids. Germline-derived CDR1 and CDR2 are SQVTM and ANQGSEA. Trimming took off 7 bases at V and 2 bases at J, with 10 bases between the two ends. CDR3 sequence reads: CSESPNTDTQYF. Written as DNA, the CDR3 is TGCAGCGAATCCCCAAACACAGATACGCAGTATTTT.

The chain uses TRBV30 and TRBJ1-5; 7 bases match TRBD1. CDR3 length: 15 amino acids. V lost 3 bases to trimming and J lost 7 bases; unmatched junction nucleotides: 12. Per germline, CDR1 GTSNPN and CDR2 SVGIG (reference sequence). CDR3: CAWSPQGVVGQPQHF. The CDR3 DNA reads as TGTGCCTGGAGCCCCCAGGGGGTCGTCGGGCAGCCCCAGCATTTT.

This rearrangement joins TRBV7-9 to TRBJ2-3, with 7 positions matching TRBD2. The trim removed 5 bases at V and 4 bases at J, leaving 12 bases unmatched. Germline V lookup: CDR1 SEHNR, CDR2 FQNEAQ (reference sequence). This CDR3 is built from 16 residues. As DNA, the CDR3 is TGTGCCAGCAGCCCACTACTAGCGACTGGAGCAGATACGCAGTATTTT. Translation: CASSPLLATGADTQYF.

The genes are TRBV7-9 and TRBJ1-2, with a weak D call TRBD1 (6 bases). In germline, CDR1 is SEHNR, CDR2 FQNEAQ (reference sequence). V shed 8 bases and J shed 0 bases, with 16 bases lying between them. This CDR3 contains 15 residues. The CDR3: CASGIRDKANYGYTF. The CDR3 DNA is TGTGCCAGCGGCATACGGGACAAAGCTAACTATGGCTACACCTTC.

The V call is TRBV7-3, the J call TRBJ2-3; TRBD1 might be the D (5 bases). This CDR3 comprises 14 residues. V shed 5 bases and J shed 0 bases, with 9 bases lying between them. The germline CDR1 and CDR2 sequences are SGHTA and FQGTGA. CDR3 nucleotide sequence: TGTGCCAGCAGCGCAGGGCTTAGCACAGATACGCAGTATTTT. It translates to CASSAGLSTDTQYF. Together with reference TRBV7-3 and TRBJ2-3, the CDR3 gives the full variable domain: GAGVSQTPSNKVTEKGKYVELRCDPISGHTALYWYRQSLGQGPEFLIYFQGTGAADDSGLPNDRFFAVRPEGSVSTLKIQRTERGDSAVYLCASSAGLSTDTQYFGPGTRLTVL.